The clone carrying this TCR beta chain was found a few times. Its antigen is unknown. The data are from a study of graft-versus-host responses after intestinal transplantation. The overall study: All of the recipients had induction that used anti-thymocyte globulin, then tacrolimus and steroids for around 3 years. Study-wide results and caveats: There was an association between peak levels of circulating GvH clones and early post-transplant HvG declines. Researchers found GvH clones in recipient marrow, and some showed up first in ileum or blood. Clonal ratios of graft-versus-host to host-versus-graft in allografts were high for patients exhibiting graft-donor T cell macrochimerism.

The J segment lost 2 bases and the V segment lost 7 bases, leaving 4 bases of the junction unmatched. The CDR3 has 14 residues. CDR1 is MDHEN and CDR2 is SYDVKM in the germline V gene. The repertoire was sequenced with immunoSEQ multiplex PCR; TCRdb's copy has only in-frame clones and lacks some. The repertoire consists of about 90,000 clones, with 92% occurring once and the leading ten covering roughly 0.31%. The V and J genes are TRBV28 and TRBJ2-3; 9 bases line up with TRBD2. The receptor was derived from a human donor who received an intestinal transplant. The specimen was unstimulated CD4+ T cells sorted from spleen or lymph node cells, collected before intestinal transplant. The CDR3 DNA is TGTGCCAGCACCCTAGCGGGATACACAGATACGCAGTATTTT. This translates into CASTLAGYTDTQYF.